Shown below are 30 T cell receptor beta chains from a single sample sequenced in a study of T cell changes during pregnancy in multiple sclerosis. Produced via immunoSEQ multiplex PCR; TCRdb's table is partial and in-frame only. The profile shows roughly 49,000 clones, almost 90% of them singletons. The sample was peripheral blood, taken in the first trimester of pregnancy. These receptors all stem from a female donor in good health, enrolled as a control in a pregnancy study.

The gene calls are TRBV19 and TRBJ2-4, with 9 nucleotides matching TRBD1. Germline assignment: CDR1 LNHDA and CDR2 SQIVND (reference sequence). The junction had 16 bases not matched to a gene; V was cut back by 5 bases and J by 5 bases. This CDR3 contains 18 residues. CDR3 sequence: CASSPGGRSRTGENIQYF. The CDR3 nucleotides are TGTGCCAGTAGTCCCGGTGGCCGGAGCCGGACAGGGGAAAACATTCAGTACTTC.

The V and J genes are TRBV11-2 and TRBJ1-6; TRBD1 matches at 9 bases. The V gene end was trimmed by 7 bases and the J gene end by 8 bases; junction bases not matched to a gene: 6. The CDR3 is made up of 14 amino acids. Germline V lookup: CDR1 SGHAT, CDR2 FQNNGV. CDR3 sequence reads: CASTSGQGYSPLHF. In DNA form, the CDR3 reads TGTGCCAGCACTAGTGGACAGGGGTATTCACCCCTCCACTTT.

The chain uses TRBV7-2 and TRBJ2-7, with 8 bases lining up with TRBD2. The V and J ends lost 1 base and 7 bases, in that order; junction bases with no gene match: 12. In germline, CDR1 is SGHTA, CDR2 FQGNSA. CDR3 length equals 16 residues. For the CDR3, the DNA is TGTGCCAGCAGCTTAGGGGCGGGAGGATCCCCTAGGGAGCAGTACTTC. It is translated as CASSLGAGGSPREQYF.

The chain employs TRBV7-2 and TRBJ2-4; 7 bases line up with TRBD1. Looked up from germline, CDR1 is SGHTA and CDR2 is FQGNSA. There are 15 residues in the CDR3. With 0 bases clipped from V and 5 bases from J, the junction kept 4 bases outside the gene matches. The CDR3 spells CASSLALGGENIQYF. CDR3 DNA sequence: TGTGCCAGCAGCTTAGCGCTAGGGGGCGAAAACATTCAGTACTTC.

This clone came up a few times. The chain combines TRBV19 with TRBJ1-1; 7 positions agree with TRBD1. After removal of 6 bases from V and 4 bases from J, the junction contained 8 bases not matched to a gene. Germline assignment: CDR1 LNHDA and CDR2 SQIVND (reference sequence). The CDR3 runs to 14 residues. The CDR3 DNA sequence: TGTGCCAGTAGAGACAGGGCGGATGGCACTGAAGCTTTCTTT. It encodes CASRDRADGTEAFF.

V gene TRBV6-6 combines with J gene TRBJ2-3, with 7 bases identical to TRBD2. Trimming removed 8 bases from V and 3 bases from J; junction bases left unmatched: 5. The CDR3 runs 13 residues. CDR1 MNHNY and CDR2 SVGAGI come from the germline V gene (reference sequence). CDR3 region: CASSGLGTDTQYF. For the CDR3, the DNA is TGTGCCAGCTCCGGACTAGGGACAGATACGCAGTATTTT.

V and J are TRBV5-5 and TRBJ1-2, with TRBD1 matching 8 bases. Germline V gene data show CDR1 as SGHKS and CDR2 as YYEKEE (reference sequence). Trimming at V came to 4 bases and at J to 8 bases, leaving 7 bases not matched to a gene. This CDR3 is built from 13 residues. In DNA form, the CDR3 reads TGTGCCAGCAGCATCCAGGGGGCCGAAGGCTACACCTTC. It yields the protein CASSIQGAEGYTF. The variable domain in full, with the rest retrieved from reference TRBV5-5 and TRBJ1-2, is DAGVTQSPTHLIKTRGQQVTLRCSPISGHKSVSWYQQVLGQGPQFIFQYYEKEERGRGNFPDRFSARQFPNYSSELNVNALLLGDSALYLCASSIQGAEGYTFGSGTRLTVV.

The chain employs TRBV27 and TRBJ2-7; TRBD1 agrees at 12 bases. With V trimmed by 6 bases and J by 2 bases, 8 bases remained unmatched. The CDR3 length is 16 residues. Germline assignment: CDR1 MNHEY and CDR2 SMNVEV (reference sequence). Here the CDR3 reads CASSSGTGGLPYEQYF. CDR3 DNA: TGTGCCAGCAGCTCCGGGACAGGGGGCCTTCCCTACGAGCAGTACTTC.

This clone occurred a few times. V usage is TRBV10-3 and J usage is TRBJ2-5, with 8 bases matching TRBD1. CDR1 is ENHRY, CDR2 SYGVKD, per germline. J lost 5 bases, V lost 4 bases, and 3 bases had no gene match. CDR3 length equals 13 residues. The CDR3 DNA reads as TGTGCCATCAGTGGCTCAGGGGGCGAGACCCAGTACTTC. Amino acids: CAISGSGGETQYF.

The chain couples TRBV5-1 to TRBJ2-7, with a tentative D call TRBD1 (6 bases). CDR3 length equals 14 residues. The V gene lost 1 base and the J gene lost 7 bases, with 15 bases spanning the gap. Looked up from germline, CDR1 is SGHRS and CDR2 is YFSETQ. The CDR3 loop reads CASSLNQGRGEQYF. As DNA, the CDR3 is TGCGCCAGCAGCTTGAATCAGGGGCGAGGAGAGCAGTACTTC.

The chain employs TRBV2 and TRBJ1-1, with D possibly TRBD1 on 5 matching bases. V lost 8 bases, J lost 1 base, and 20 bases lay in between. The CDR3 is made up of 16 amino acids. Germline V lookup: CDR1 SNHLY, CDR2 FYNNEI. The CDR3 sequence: CASPKSKGSGNTEAFF. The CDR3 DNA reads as TGTGCCAGCCCCAAATCGAAGGGGTCTGGGAACACTGAAGCTTTCTTT.

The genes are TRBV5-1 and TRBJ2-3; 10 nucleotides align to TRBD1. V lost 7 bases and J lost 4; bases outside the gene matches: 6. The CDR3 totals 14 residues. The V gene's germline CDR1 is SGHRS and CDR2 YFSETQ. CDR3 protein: CASGRDRGSDTQYF. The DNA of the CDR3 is TGCGCCAGCGGCCGGGACAGGGGCTCAGATACGCAGTATTTT.

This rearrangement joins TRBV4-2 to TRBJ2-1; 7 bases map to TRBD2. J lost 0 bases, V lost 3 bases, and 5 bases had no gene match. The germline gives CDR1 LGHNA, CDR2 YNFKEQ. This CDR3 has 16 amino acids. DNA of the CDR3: TGTGCCAGCAGCCACCCTGGCGGGGGCTCCTACAATGAGCAGTTCTTC. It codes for CASSHPGGGSYNEQFF.

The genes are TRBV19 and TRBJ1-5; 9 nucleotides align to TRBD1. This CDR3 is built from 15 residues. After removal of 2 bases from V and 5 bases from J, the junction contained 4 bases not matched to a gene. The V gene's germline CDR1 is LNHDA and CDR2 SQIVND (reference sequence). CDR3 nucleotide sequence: TGTGCCAGTAGTATACGAACAGGGGGCTATCAGCCCCAGCATTTT. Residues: CASSIRTGGYQPQHF.

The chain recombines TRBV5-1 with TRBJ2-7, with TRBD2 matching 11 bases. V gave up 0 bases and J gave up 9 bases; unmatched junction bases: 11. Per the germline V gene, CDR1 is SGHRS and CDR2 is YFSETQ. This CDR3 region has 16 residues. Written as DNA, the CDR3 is TGCGCCAGCAGCTTGGACTCGGAACTAGCGGGAGTAGTGCAGTACTTC. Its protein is CASSLDSELAGVVQYF.

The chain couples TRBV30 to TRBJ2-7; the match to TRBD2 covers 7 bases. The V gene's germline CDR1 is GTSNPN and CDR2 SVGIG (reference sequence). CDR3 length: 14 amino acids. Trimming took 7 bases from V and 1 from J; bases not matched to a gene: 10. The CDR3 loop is CAYKMGGVSYEQYF. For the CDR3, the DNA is TGTGCCTACAAGATGGGAGGGGTGTCCTACGAGCAGTACTTC.

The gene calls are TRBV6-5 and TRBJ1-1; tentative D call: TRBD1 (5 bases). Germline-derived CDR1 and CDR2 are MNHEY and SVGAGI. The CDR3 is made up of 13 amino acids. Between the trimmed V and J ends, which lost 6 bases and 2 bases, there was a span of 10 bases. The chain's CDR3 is CASRPGGNTEAFF. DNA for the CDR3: TGTGCCAGCAGACCCGGGGGAAACACTGAAGCTTTCTTT.

CDR3 sequence (DNA): TGTGCCAGCAGCTTAGTCCCGGCGGGAGGGCTCAAAGATACGCAGTATTTT. Encoded protein: CASSLVPAGGLKDTQYF. The genes are TRBV7-6 and TRBJ2-3, with 9 bases matching TRBD2. This CDR3 comprises 17 residues. The V segment lost 1 base and the J segment 5 bases; nucleotides outside the gene matches: 10. CDR1 and CDR2 (germline): SGHVS, FNYEAQ.

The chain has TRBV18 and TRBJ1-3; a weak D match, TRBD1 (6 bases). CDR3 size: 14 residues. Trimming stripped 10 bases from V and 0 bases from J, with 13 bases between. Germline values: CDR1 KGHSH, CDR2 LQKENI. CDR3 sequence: CATIRGSSGNTIYF. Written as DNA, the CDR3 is TGTGCCACAATAAGGGGGAGCTCTGGAAACACCATATATTTT.

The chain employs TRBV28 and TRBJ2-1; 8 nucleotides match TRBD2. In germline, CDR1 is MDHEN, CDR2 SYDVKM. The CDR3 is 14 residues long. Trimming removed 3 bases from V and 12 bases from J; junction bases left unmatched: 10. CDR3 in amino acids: CASSFLGLVGRQFF. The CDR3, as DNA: TGTGCCAGCAGTTTTCTGGGACTAGTGGGCCGGCAGTTCTTC.

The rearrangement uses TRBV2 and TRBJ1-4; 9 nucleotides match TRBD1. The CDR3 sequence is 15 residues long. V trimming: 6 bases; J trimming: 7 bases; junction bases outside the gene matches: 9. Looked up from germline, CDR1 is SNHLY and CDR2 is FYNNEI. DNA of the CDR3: TGTGCCAGCAGCCGCACTACAGGGGGCGGTGAAAAACTGTTTTTT. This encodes CASSRTTGGGEKLFF. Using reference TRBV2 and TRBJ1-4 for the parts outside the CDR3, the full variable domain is EPEVTQTPSHQVTQMGQEVILRCVPISNHLYFYWYRQILGQKVEFLVSFYNNEISEKSEIFDDQFSVERPDGSNFTLKIRSTKLEDSAMYFCASSRTTGGGEKLFFGSGTQLSVL.

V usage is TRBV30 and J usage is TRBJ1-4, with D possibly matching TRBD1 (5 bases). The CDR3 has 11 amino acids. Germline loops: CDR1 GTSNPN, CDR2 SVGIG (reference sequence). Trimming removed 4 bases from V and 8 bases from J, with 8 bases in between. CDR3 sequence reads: CAWIRGEKLFF. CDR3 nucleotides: TGTGCCTGGATTAGGGGCGAAAAACTGTTTTTT.

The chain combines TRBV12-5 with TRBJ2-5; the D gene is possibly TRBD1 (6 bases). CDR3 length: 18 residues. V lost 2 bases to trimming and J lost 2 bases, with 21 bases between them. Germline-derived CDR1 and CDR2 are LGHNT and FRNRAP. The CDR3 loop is CASGLPLGASGTQETQYF. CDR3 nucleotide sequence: TGTGCTAGTGGTTTGCCCTTGGGGGCGTCTGGGACACAAGAGACCCAGTACTTC.

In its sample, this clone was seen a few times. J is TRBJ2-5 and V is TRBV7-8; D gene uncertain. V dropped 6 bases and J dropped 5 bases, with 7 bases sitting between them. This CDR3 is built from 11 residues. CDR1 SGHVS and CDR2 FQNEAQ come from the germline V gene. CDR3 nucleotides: TGTGCCAGCAGGTCTCGGGAGACCCAGTACTTC. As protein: CASRSRETQYF.

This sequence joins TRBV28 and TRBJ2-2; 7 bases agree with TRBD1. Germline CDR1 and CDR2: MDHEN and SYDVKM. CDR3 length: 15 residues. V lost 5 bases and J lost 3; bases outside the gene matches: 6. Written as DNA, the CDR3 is TGTGCCAGCAGTACGTCAGGACAGGACACCGGGGAGCTGTTTTTT. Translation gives CASSTSGQDTGELFF.

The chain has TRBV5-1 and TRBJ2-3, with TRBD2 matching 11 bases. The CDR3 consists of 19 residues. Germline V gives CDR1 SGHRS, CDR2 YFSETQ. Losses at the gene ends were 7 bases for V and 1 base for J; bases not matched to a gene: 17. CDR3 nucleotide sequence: TGCGCCAGCTCCCTCTGGGATAGCGGGAGGGCCGACGGCACAGATACGCAGTATTTT. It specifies CASSLWDSGRADGTDTQYF.

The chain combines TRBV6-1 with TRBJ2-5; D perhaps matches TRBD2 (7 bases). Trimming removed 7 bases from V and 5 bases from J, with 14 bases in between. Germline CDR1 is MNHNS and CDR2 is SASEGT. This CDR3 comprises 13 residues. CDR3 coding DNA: TGTGCCAGCAATGGGGGAGGGGGGGAGACCCAGTACTTC. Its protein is CASNGGGGETQYF.

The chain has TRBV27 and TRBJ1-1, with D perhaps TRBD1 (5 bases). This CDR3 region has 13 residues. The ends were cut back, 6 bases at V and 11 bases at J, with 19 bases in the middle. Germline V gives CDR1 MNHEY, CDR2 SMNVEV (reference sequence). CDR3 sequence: CASSPVPGLRAFF. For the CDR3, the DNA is TGTGCCAGCAGCCCCGTCCCGGGACTGCGTGCTTTCTTT.

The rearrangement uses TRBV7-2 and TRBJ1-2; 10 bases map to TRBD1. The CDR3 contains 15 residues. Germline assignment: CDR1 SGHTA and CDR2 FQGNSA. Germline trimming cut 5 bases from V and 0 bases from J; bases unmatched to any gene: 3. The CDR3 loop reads CASSHGQGANYGYTF. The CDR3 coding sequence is TGTGCCAGCAGCCACGGACAGGGGGCTAACTATGGCTACACCTTC.

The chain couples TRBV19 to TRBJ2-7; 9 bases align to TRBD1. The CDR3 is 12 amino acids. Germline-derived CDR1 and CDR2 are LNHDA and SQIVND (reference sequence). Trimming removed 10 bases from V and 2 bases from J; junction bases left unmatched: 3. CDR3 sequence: CATRQGAYEQYF. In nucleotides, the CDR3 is TGTGCCACCCGACAGGGGGCCTACGAGCAGTACTTC.